A selection of T cell receptor beta chains follows, all from one sample in a study of blood T cell repertoires in COVID-19. Here immunoSEQ multiplex PCR was the method, and the copy in TCRdb shows in-frame clones only, minus some. The sample includes tens of thousands of clones, roughly 81% of them seen just once. What was sequenced was peripheral blood. The source of these receptors is a human donor in a cohort sampled during active COVID-19. Each CDR3 is given with its conserved first and last residue. The D gene is left open where the match is weak. The listing skips clone size in some rows; elsewhere it reads once, few, many or a size class.

TRBV2,.,TRBJ1-2,.,CASRGGQNSYGYTF,TGTGCCAGCAGGGGTGGACAGAACTCCTATGGCTACACCTTC
TRBV27,.,TRBJ2-1,once,CASKVSGYNEQFF,TGTGCCAGCAAAGTTTCGGGGTACAATGAGCAGTTCTTC
TRBV6-5,.,TRBJ1-4,.,CASSYRGRGEKLFF,TGTGCCAGCAGTTACAGGGGGAGGGGGGAAAAACTGTTTTTT
TRBV5-4,TRBD2,TRBJ2-7,few,CASSTSGGTSWEQYF,TGTGCCAGCAGCACTAGCGGGGGGACCTCTTGGGAGCAGTACTTC
TRBV7-8,.,TRBJ1-5,once,CASIKDGDSNQPQHF,TGTGCCAGCATCAAGGACGGGGATAGCAATCAGCCCCAGCATTTT
TRBV7-9,TRBD2,TRBJ2-5,.,CASSLAGTSRVLGTQYF,TGTGCCAGCAGCTTAGCGGGGACTAGCAGAGTTTTGGGGACCCAGTACTTC
TRBV24-1,TRBD2,TRBJ2-5,.,CATSDTGGARETQYF,TGTGCCACCAGTGATACCGGGGGGGCGCGAGAGACCCAGTACTTC
TRBV12-3/TRBV12-4,TRBD2,TRBJ2-3,.,CASSFGGEGTQYF,TGTGCCAGCAGTTTTGGGGGGGAAGGTACGCAGTATTTT
TRBV5-1,.,TRBJ2-7,once,CASRPRDTRTYEQYF,TGCGCCAGCAGACCCCGGGACACTCGGACCTACGAGCAGTACTTC
TRBV19,TRBD2,TRBJ2-1,.,CASARARVGPSSGGHNEQFF,TGTGCCAGTGCTAGGGCGAGGGTGGGACCTTCTAGCGGGGGGCACAATGAGCAGTTCTTC
TRBV20-1,.,TRBJ2-3,.,CSASGPDTQYF,TGCAGTGCTAGCGGTCCGGATACGCAGTATTTT
TRBV23-1,TRBD1,TRBJ2-7,.,CASSQSDRDSYEQYF,TGCGCCAGCAGTCAGTCTGACAGGGACTCCTACGAGCAGTACTTC
TRBV7-7,.,TRBJ2-2,few,CASSASGVVTGELFF,TGTGCCAGCAGCGCATCAGGGGTCGTGACCGGGGAGCTGTTTTTT
TRBV11-2,.,TRBJ2-5,once,CASSYSAYLGGQETQYF,TGTGCCAGCAGCTATAGCGCTTATCTAGGTGGACAAGAGACCCAGTACTTC
TRBV19,.,TRBJ2-7,.,CASSLIAGLSYEQYF,TGTGCCAGTAGCCTTATTGCAGGGCTATCCTACGAGCAGTACTTC
TRBV6-5,TRBD1,TRBJ1-2,.,CASSSTGYGYTF,TGTGCCAGCAGTTCGACAGGGTATGGCTACACCTTC
TRBV29-1,TRBD1,TRBJ2-2,.,CSVAPQGAGGELFF,TGCAGCGTCGCGCCACAGGGGGCTGGCGGGGAGCTGTTTTTT
TRBV29-1,.,TRBJ1-2,.,CSVTRTGVGYTF,TGCAGCGTTACTCGGACCGGGGTCGGCTACACCTTC
TRBV28,.,TRBJ2-2,once,CASTEIQAGELFF,TGTGCCAGCACCGAGATCCAGGCCGGGGAGCTGTTTTTT
TRBV27,TRBD1,TRBJ1-4,.,CASRPMTGTLEKLFF,TGTGCCAGCAGACCGATGACAGGGACCTTAGAAAAACTGTTTTTT
TRBV7-9,.,TRBJ1-4,.,CASSPRLGEGEKLFF,TGTGCCAGCAGCCCCCGGTTAGGGGAGGGTGAAAAACTGTTTTTT
TRBV20-1,.,TRBJ2-3,.,CSAGGTDTQYF,TGCAGTGCCGGGGGCACAGATACGCAGTATTTT
TRBV18,TRBD2,TRBJ2-7,.,CASSQLAESSYEQYF,TGTGCCAGCTCACAACTAGCGGAAAGCTCCTACGAGCAGTACTTC
TRBV4-1,.,TRBJ2-5,.,CASSLGGGPQETQYF,TGCGCCAGCAGCCTCGGCGGGGGCCCCCAAGAGACCCAGTACTTC
TRBV19,TRBD2,TRBJ2-2,few,CASSIQAGSTGELFF,TGTGCCAGTAGTATACAAGCGGGGAGCACCGGGGAGCTGTTTTTT
TRBV2,TRBD2,TRBJ2-7,.,CASSRPSGGMSYEQYF,TGTGCCAGCAGCCGACCTAGCGGGGGAATGTCCTACGAGCAGTACTTC
TRBV7-7,TRBD2,TRBJ2-7,.,CASSPGGTWTYEQYF,TGTGCCAGCAGCCCGGGGGGGACTTGGACTTACGAGCAGTACTTC
TRBV7-8,TRBD2,TRBJ2-2,.,CASSLGTVGGRTGELFF,TGTGCCAGCAGCTTAGGGACTGTCGGGGGGAGAACCGGGGAGCTGTTTTTT
TRBV7-9,TRBD1,TRBJ2-7,.,CASSPERVGTGRAYEQYF,TGTGCCAGCAGCCCCGAAAGGGTGGGGACAGGGAGGGCCTACGAGCAGTACTTC
TRBV5-1,.,TRBJ2-3,.,CASSYPPETDTQYF,TGCGCCAGCAGCTACCCCCCGGAGACAGATACGCAGTATTTT
TRBV29-1,.,TRBJ2-7,.,CSVGGENYEQYF,TGCAGCGTGGGCGGGGAGAACTACGAGCAGTACTTC
TRBV6-5,TRBD1,TRBJ2-2,once,CASRWTGVELFF,TGTGCCAGCAGATGGACAGGGGTCGAGCTGTTTTTT
TRBV7-9,TRBD1,TRBJ1-2,few,CASSQTGTGTGYTF,TGTGCCAGCAGCCAAACCGGGACAGGGACCGGCTACACCTTC
TRBV27,.,TRBJ2-3,.,CASSLGHRTDTQYF,TGTGCCAGCAGTTTGGGACACCGCACAGATACGCAGTATTTT
TRBV5-1,TRBD2,TRBJ2-7,.,CASRSIAGVYEQYF,TGCGCCAGCAGAAGTATAGCGGGGGTCTACGAGCAGTACTTC
TRBV18,TRBD2,TRBJ2-1,.,CASSPRTSGGASSYNEQFF,TGTGCCAGCTCACCAAGAACTAGCGGGGGGGCCAGCTCCTACAATGAGCAGTTCTTC
TRBV27,.,TRBJ1-1,.,CASSLTGYTEAFF,TGTGCCAGCAGTTTAACGGGGTACACTGAAGCTTTCTTT
TRBV10-2,.,TRBJ1-2,.,CASSERRQGDGYTF,TGCGCCAGCAGTGAACGAAGGCAGGGCGATGGCTACACCTTC
TRBV19,.,TRBJ2-3,.,CASSIIGGSLRTDTQYF,TGTGCCAGTAGTATTATCGGTGGTTCCCTTAGAACAGATACGCAGTATTTT
TRBV5-6,.,TRBJ2-7,few,CASSPRTGRAYEQYF,TGTGCCAGCAGCCCAAGGACAGGGAGGGCCTACGAGCAGTACTTC
TRBV29-1,TRBD2,TRBJ2-3,.,CSVELGGGGALYTQYF,TGCAGCGTTGAATTAGGCGGCGGGGGGGCGTTATATACGCAGTATTTT
TRBV7-3,.,TRBJ2-1,.,CASSPWASLSGKNEQFF,TGTGCCAGCAGCCCCTGGGCGTCACTTTCCGGGAAGAATGAGCAGTTCTTC
TRBV5-1,.,TRBJ2-1,.,CASSLSGFNEQFF,TGCGCCAGCAGCTTGTCGGGTTTCAATGAGCAGTTCTTC
TRBV2,.,TRBJ2-2,.,CASSEWGLTGELFF,TGTGCCAGCAGTGAGTGGGGGCTAACCGGGGAGCTGTTTTTT